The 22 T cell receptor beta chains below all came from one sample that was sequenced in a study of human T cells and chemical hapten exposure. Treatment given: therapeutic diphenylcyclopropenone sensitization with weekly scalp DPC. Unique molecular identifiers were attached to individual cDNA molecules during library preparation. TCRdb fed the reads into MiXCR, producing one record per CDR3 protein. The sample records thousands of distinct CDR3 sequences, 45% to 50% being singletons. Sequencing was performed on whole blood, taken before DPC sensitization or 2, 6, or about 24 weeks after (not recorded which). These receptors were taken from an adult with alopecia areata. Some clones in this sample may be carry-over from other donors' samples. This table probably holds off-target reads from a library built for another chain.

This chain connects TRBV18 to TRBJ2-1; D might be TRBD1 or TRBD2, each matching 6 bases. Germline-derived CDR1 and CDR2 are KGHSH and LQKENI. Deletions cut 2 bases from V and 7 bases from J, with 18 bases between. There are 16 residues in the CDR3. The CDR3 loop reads CASSPRDTSILNEQFF. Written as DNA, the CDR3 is TGTGCCAGCTCACCAAGGGACACTAGCATCCTTAATGAGCAGTTCTTC.

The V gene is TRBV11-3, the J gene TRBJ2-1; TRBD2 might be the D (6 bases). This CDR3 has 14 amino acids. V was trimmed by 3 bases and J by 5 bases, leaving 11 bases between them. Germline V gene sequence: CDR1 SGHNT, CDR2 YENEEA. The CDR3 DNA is TGTGCCAGCAGCTTCGGGGGACCAAACAATGAGCAGTTCTTC. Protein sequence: CASSFGGPNNEQFF.

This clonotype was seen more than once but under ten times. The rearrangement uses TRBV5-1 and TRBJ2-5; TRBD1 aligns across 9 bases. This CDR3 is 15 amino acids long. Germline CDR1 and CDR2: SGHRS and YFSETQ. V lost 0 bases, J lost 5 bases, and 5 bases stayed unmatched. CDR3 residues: CASSLGTGDRETQYF. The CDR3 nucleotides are TGCGCCAGCAGCTTGGGGACAGGGGATCGGGAGACCCAGTACTTC.

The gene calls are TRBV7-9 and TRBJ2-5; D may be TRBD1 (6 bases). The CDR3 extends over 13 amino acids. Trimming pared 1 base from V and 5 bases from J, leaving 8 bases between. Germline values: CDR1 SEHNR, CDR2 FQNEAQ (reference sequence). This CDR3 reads CASSLVQGETQYF. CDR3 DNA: TGTGCCAGCAGCTTAGTCCAGGGGGAGACCCAGTACTTC.

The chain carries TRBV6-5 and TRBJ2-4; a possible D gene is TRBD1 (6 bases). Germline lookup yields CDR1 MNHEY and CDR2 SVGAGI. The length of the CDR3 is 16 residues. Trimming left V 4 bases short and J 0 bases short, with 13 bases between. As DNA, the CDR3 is TGTGCCAGCAGTTCTACCGGGACACAAGCCAAAAACATTCAGTACTTC. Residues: CASSSTGTQAKNIQYF.

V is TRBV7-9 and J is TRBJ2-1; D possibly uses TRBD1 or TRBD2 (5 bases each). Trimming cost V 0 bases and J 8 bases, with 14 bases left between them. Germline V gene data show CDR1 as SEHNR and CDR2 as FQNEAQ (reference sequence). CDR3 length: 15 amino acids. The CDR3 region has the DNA TGTGCCAGCAGCTTAGCCCTAGCTCAAGGGGATGAGCAGTTCTTC. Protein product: CASSLALAQGDEQFF. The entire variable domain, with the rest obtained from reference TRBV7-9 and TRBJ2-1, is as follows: DTGVSQNPRHKITKRGQNVTFRCDPISEHNRLYWYRQTLGQGPEFLTYFQNEAQLEKSRLLSDRFSAERPKGSFSTLEIQRTEQGDSAMYLCASSLALAQGDEQFFGPGTRLTVL.

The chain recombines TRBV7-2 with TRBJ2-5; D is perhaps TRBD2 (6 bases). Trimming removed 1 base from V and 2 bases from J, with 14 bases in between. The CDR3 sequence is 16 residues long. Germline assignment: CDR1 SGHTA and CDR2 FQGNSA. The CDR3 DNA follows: TGTGCCAGCAGCTTAGGGGCTAGCGCGCTACAAGAGACCCAGTACTTC. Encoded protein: CASSLGASALQETQYF.

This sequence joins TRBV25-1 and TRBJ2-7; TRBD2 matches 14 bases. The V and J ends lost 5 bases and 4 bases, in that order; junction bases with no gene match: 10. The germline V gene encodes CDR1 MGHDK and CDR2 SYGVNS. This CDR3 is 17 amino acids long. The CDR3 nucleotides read TGTGCCAGCAGTACCGGGACTAGCGGGAGTTTTATGTACGAGCAGTACTTC. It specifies CASSTGTSGSFMYEQYF.

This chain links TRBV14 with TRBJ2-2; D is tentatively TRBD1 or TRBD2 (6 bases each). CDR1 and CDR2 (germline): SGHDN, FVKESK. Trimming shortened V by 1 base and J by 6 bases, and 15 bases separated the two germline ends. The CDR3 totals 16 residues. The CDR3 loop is CASSQVGGTSSGELFF. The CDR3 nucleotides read TGTGCCAGCAGCCAAGTTGGGGGCACTAGCTCCGGGGAGCTGTTTTTT.

CDR3 residues: CASSPPDPVRAQYF. CDR3 coding DNA: TGTGCCAGCAGTCCCCCAGACCCGGTGAGGGCCCAGTACTTC. This rearrangement joins TRBV6-5 to TRBJ2-5; the D gene is possibly TRBD2 (5 bases). Deletions cut 5 bases from V and 9 bases from J, with 19 bases between. This CDR3 has 14 residues. Germline assignment: CDR1 MNHEY and CDR2 SVGAGI.

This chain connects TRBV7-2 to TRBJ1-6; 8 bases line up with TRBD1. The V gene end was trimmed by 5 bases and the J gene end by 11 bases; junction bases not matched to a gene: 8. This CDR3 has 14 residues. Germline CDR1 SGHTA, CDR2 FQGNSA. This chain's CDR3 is CASSPGQGSTPLHF. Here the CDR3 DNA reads TGTGCCAGCAGCCCCGGACAGGGCAGTACACCCCTCCACTTT.

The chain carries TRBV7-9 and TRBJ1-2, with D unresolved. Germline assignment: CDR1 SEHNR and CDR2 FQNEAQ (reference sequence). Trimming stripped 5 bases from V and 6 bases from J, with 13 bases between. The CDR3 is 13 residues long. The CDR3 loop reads CASSPRSGNGYTF. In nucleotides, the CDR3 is TGTGCCAGCAGCCCGCGTTCCGGTAATGGCTACACCTTC. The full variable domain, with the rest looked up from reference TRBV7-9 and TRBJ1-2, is DTGVSQNPRHKITKRGQNVTFRCDPISEHNRLYWYRQTLGQGPEFLTYFQNEAQLEKSRLLSDRFSAERPKGSFSTLEIQRTEQGDSAMYLCASSPRSGNGYTFGSGTRLTVV.

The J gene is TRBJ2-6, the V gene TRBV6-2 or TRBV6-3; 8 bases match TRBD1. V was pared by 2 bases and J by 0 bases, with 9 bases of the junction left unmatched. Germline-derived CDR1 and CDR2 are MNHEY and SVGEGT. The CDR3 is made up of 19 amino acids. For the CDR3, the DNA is TGTGCCAGCAGTTACGTAACCGGGACAGGCCACTCTGGGGCCAACGTCCTGACTTTC. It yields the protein CASSYVTGTGHSGANVLTF.

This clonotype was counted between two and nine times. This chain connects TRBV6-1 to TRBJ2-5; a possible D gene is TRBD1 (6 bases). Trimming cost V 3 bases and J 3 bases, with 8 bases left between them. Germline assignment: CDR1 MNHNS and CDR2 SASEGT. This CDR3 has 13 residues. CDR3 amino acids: CASSDQGKETQYF. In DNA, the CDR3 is TGTGCCAGCAGTGATCAGGGGAAAGAGACCCAGTACTTC.

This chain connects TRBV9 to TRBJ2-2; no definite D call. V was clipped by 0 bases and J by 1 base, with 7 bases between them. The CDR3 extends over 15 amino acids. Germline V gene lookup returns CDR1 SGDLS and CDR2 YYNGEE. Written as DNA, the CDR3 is TGTGCCAGCAGCGTAGTCTCTCAGAACACCGGGGAGCTGTTTTTT. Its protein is CASSVVSQNTGELFF. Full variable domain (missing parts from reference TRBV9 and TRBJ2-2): DSGVTQTPKHLITATGQRVTLRCSPRSGDLSVYWYQQSLDQGLQFLIQYYNGEERAKGNILERFSAQQFPDLHSELNLSSLELGDSALYFCASSVVSQNTGELFFGEGSRLTVL.

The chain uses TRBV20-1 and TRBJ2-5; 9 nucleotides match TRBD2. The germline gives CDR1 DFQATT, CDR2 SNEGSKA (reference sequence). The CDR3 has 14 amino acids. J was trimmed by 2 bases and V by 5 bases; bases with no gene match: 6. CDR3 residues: CSAFIAGEQETQYF. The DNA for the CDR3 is TGCAGTGCTTTCATAGCGGGAGAACAAGAGACCCAGTACTTC.

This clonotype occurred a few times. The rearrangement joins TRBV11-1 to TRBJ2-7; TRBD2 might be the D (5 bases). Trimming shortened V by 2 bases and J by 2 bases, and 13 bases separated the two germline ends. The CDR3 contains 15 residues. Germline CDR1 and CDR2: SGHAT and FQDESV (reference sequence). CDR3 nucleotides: TGTGCCAGCAGCTTAAGACTACCCGACGCCTACGAGCAGTACTTC. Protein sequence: CASSLRLPDAYEQYF.

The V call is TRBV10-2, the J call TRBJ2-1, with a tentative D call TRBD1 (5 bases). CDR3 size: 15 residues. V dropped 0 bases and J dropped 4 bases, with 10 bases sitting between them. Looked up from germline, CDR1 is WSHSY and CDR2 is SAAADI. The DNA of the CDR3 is TGCGCCAGCAGTGAGTCTGGATCAGGGTACAATGAGCAGTTCTTC. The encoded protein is CASSESGSGYNEQFF.

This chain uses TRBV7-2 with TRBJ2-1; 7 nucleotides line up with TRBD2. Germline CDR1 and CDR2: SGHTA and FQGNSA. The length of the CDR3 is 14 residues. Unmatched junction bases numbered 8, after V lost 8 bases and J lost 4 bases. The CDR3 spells CASLPSSGYNEQFF. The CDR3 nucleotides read TGTGCCAGCCTTCCTTCTAGCGGATACAATGAGCAGTTCTTC.

For the CDR3, the DNA is TGTGCCATCAGTGACAGGGCAGGGGATACGCAGTATTTT. As protein: CAISDRAGDTQYF. The chain recombines TRBV10-3 with TRBJ2-3, with D maybe TRBD1 (5 bases). The CDR3 sequence is 13 residues long. CDR1 ENHRY and CDR2 SYGVKD come from the germline V gene. Trimming took off 3 bases at V and 6 bases at J, with 10 bases between the two ends.

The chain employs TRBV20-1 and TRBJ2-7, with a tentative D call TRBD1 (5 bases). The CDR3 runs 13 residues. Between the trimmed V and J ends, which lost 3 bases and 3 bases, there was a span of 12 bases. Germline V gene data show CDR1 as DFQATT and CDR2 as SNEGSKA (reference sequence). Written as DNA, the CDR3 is TGCAGTGCTAGTGTGGACATCGACTACGAGCAGTACTTC. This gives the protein CSASVDIDYEQYF.

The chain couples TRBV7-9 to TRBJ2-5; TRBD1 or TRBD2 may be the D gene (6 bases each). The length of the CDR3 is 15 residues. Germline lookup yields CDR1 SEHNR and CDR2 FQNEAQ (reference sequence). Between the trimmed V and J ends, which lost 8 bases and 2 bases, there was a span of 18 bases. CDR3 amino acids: CASGGPPPRQETQYF. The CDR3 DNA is TGTGCCAGCGGGGGGCCGCCACCCCGACAAGAGACCCAGTACTTC.